Here is one T cell receptor beta chain with its context. V was clipped by 2 bases and J by 9 bases, with 16 bases between them. Looked up from germline, CDR1 is KGHSH and CDR2 is LQKENI. The CDR3 is 14 residues long. TCRdb keeps only in-frame clones here, not all; method: immunoSEQ multiplex PCR. The data hold roughly 97,000 clones, with about four fifths observed a single time. This sample was included in a study of blood T cell repertoires in COVID-19. Overall study context: Italy, Spain and the United States were the sources of the convalescent and acute COVID-19 samples.

The gene calls are TRBV18 and TRBJ2-5, with a possible D match to TRBD2 (6 bases). Sequenced: peripheral blood. The TCR was taken from a man aged 55 to 69 with acute or convalescent COVID-19. The DNA for the CDR3 is TGTGCCAGCTCACCATCCGGGACTCTAGCTGCCCAGTACTTC. Protein product: CASSPSGTLAAQYF.